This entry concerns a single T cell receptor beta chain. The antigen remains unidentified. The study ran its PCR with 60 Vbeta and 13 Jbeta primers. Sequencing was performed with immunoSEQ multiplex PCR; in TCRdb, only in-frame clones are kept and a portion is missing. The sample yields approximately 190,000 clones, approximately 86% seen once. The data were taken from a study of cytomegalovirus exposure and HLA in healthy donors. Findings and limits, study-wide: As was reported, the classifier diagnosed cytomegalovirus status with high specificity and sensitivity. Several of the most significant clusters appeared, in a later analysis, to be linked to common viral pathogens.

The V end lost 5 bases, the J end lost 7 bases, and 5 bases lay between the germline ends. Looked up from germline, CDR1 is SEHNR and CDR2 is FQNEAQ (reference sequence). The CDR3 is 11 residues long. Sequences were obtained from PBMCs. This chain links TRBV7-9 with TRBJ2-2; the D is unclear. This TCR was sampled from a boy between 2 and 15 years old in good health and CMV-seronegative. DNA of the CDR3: TGTGCCAGCAGCCGTGTCGGGGAGCTGTTTTTT. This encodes CASSRVGELFF.